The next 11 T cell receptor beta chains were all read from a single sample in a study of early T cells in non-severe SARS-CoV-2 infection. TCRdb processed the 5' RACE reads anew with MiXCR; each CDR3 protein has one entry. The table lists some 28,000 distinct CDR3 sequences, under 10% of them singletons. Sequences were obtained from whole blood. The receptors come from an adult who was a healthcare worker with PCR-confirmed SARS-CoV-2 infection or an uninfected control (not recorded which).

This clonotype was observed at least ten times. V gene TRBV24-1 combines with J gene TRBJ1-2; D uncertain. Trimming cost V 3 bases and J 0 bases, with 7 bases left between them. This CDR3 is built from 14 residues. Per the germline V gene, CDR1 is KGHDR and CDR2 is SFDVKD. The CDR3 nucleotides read TGTGCCACCAGTGATGGAGTAGCTAACTATGGCTACACCTTC. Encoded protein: CATSDGVANYGYTF.

In nucleotides, the CDR3 is TGTGCCATCAGGCCCTACACCACCTACGAGCAGTACTTC. This translates into CAIRPYTTYEQYF. The chain recombines TRBV10-3 with TRBJ2-7; no clear D gene. Germline values: CDR1 ENHRY, CDR2 SYGVKD. The CDR3 is made up of 13 amino acids. V dropped 6 bases and J dropped 2 bases, with 11 bases sitting between them.

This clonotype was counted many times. The CDR3 is CAISEYVKVTEAFF. In DNA form, the CDR3 reads TGTGCCATCAGTGAGTACGTTAAGGTCACTGAAGCTTTCTTT. The rearrangement uses TRBV10-3 and TRBJ1-1; D is unresolved. The CDR3 is 14 residues long. The V end was cut by 1 base, the J end by 4 bases, with 10 bases between. Germline V CDR1 and CDR2: ENHRY, SYGVKD.

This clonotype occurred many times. CDR3 nucleotide sequence: TGCAGTGCAGAGGGGGGACGAAGTTACAATGAGCAGTTCTTC. Its translation is CSAEGGRSYNEQFF. This chain uses TRBV20-1 with TRBJ2-1; D possibly uses TRBD1 or TRBD2 (6 bases each). V was pared by 6 bases and J by 4 bases, with 16 bases between. Germline V lookup: CDR1 DFQATT, CDR2 SNEGSKA (reference sequence). The CDR3 runs to 14 residues.

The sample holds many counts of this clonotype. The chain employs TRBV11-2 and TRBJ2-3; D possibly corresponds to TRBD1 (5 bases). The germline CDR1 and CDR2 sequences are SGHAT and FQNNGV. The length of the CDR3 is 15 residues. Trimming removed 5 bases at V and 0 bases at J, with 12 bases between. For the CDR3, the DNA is TGTGCCAGCAGCCCTATTCGGACAAGCACAGATACGCAGTATTTT. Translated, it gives CASSPIRTSTDTQYF.

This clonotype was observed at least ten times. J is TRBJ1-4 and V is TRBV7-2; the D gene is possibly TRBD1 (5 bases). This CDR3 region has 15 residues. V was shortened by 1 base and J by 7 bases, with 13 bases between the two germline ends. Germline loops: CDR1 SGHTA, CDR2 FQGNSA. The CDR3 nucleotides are TGTGCCAGCAGCTTAGAGATTGACAGTGCTGAAAAACTGTTTTTT. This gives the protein CASSLEIDSAEKLFF.

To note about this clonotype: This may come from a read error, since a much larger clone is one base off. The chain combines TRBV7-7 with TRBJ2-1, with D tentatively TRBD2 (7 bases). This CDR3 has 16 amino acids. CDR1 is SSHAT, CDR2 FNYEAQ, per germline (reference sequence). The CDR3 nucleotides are TGTGCCAGCGGCTTAGGGGGGGTGAGTTCCTACAATGAGCAGTTCTTC. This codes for CASGLGGVSSYNEQFF.

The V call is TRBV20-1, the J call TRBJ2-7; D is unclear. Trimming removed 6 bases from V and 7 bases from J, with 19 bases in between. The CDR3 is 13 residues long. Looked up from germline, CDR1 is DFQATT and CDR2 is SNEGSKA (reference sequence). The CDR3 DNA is TGCAGTGCCCCTATGGACGGCCGTTGGGAGCAGTACTTC. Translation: CSAPMDGRWEQYF.

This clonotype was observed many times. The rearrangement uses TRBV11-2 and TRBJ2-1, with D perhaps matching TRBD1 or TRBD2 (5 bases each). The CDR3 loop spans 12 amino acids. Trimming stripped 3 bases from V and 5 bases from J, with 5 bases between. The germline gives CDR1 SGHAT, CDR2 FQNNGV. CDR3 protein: CASSLGDNEQFF. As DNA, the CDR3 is TGTGCCAGCAGCTTGGGGGACAATGAGCAGTTCTTC.

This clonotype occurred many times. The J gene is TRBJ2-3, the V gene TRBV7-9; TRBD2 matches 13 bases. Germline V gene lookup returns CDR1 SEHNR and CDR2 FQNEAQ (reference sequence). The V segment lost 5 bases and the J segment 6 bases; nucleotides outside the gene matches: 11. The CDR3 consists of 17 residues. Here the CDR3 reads CASSHGLAGEQQDTQYF. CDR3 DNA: TGTGCCAGCAGCCACGGACTAGCGGGGGAACAACAGGATACGCAGTATTTT.

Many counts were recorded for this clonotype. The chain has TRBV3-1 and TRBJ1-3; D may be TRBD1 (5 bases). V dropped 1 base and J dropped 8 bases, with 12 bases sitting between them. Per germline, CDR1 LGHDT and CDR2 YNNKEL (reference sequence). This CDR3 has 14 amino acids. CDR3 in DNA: TGTGCCAGCAGCCAAGGTTGGCCGGGGGACACCATATATTTT. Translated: CASSQGWPGDTIYF.